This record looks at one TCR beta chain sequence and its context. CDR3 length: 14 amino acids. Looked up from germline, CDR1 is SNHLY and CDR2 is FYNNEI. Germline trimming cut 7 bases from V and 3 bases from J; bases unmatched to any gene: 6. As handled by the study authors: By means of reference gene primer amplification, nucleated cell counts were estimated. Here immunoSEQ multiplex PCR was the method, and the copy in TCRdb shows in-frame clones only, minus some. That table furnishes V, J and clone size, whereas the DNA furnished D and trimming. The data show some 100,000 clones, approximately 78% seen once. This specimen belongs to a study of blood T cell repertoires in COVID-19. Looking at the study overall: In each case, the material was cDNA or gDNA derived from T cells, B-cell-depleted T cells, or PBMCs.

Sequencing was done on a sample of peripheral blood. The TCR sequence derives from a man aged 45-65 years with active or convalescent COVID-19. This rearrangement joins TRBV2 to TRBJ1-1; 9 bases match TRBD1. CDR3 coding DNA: TGTGCCAGCAAGGGGACAGGGAGGGACACTGAAGCTTTCTTT. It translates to CASKGTGRDTEAFF.